This TCR beta chain was sequenced for a study of cytomegalovirus exposure and HLA in healthy donors. Study summary: The 120 validation repertoires were produced on the same platform as the roughly 670 repertoires of the first cohort. This was reported in a later analysis. Findings and caveats of the study: The study recorded fewer than 200 TCR beta chains that were cytomegalovirus-associated.

Profiling relied on immunoSEQ multiplex PCR, and the TCRdb table lists in-frame clones only, not all of them. Among about 330,000 clones listed, approximately 90% were seen once. Trimming removed 6 bases from V and 1 base from J, with 15 bases in between. Per the germline V gene, CDR1 is SQVTM and CDR2 is ANQGSEA. CDR3 length: 14 residues. This clone was detected once. What it binds is not known. The source of this sequence is a woman aged 18-30 years in good health and CMV-seronegative. Material: PBMCs. V and J are TRBV29-1 and TRBJ1-2; TRBD1 is a possible D gene (5 bases). In DNA form, the CDR3 reads TGCAGCGTGGCGGGGGGGGATAGTAACTATGGCTACACCTTC. Translating it yields CSVAGGDSNYGYTF.